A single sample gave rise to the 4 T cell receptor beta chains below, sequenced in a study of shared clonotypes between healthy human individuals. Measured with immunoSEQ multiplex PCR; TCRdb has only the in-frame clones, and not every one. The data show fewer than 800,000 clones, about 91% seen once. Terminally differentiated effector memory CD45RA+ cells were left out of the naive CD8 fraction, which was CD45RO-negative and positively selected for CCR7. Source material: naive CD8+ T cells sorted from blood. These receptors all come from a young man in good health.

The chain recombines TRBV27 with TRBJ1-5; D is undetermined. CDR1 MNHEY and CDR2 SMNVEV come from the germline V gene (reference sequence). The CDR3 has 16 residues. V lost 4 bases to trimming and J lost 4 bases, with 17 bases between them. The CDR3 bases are TGTGCCAGCAGTTCGACGCAGGAATTGGCTAATCAGCCCCAGCATTTT. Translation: CASSSTQELANQPQHF.

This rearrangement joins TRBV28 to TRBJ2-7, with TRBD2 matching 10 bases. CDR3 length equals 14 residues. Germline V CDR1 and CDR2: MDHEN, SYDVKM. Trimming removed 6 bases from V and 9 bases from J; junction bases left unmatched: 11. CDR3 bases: TGTGCCAGCAGCCTTAGGGAGCTAGCGGGAGTGCAGTACTTC. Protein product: CASSLRELAGVQYF.

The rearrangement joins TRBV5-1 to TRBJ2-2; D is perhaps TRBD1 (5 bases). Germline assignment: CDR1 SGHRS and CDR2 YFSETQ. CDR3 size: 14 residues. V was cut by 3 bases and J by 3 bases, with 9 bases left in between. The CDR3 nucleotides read TGCGCCAGCAGCTCAGGGTGGGACACCGGGGAGCTGTTTTTT. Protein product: CASSSGWDTGELFF.

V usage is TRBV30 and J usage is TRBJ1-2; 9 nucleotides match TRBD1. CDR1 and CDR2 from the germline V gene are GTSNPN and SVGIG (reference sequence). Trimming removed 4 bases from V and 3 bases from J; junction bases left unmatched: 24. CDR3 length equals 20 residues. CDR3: CAWIRLSGTGRLVDYYGYTF. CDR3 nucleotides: TGTGCCTGGATTCGGTTATCCGGGACAGGGAGGTTGGTTGATTACTATGGCTACACCTTC.